This entry lists 27 T cell receptor beta chains sequenced from one sample in a study of regulatory T cells in long-lasting Graves disease. As for time point: persistent/refractory GD, antithyroid drugs over 5 years with positive TRAb. PBMCs provided the RNA from which the TCR library was made. To make TCR beta libraries, researchers used iRepertoire HTBI primers and Arm-PCR of CDR3 regions. One entry per CDR3 protein results from TCRdb running MiXCR on the multiplex PCR reads. The repertoire holds 600,000 to 800,000 distinct CDR3 sequences, with 30% as singletons. The sample in question was peripheral blood mononuclear cells (PBMCs), obtained when the disease was refractory, from a patient treated with antithyroid drugs. Receptors originate from a female donor with Graves disease.

A remark on this clonotype: The CDR3 does not close with the conserved phenylalanine or tryptophan, likely indicating a read error. CDR3 DNA sequence: TGTGCCAGCAGTTCGGAGGGGGCCGTGAACACTGAAGCTTTCTCT. Translation gives CASSSEGAVNTEAFS. This chain joins TRBV12-3 or TRBV12-4 and TRBJ1-1; 7 bases are shared with TRBD1. The CDR3 is 15 amino acids. V dropped 4 bases and J dropped 0; count of bases not matched to a gene: 5.

A note on this clonotype: The CDR3 does not close with the conserved phenylalanine or tryptophan, likely indicating a read error. The chain couples TRBV28 to TRBJ1-2; D gene unclear. The length of the CDR3 is 13 residues. Trimming took 5 bases from V and 6 from J, leaving 13 bases between them. Per germline, CDR1 MDHEN and CDR2 SYDVKM. CDR3 nucleotides: TGTGCCAGCAGTCATCAACAGAGGGATGGCTACACCCTC. Its protein product is CASSHQQRDGYTL.

The sample holds one count of this clonotype. The rearrangement uses TRBV7-2 and TRBJ2-2, with TRBD1 matching over 8 bases. V gave up 5 bases and J gave up 5 bases; unmatched junction bases: 13. This CDR3 has 17 residues. The germline CDR1 and CDR2 sequences are SGHTA and FQGNSA. The CDR3 sequence is CASSQYGQGGGTGELFF. The CDR3 DNA sequence: TGTGCCAGCAGCCAATATGGACAGGGCGGAGGAACCGGGGAGCTGTTTTTT.

This sequence joins TRBV20-1 and TRBJ1-5; a possible D gene is TRBD1 (5 bases). With 0 bases removed from V and 3 bases from J, the gap between germline ends came to 12 bases. CDR1 and CDR2 from the germline V gene are DFQATT and SNEGSKA (reference sequence). The length of the CDR3 is 15 residues. The CDR3 coding sequence is TGCAGTGCTAGAGATCTTGGGGGGATCAATCAGCCCCAGCATTTT. It specifies CSARDLGGINQPQHF.

The V gene is TRBV20-1, the J gene TRBJ1-2; D remains unclear. V lost 0 bases to trimming and J lost 7 bases, with 12 bases between them. This CDR3 has 13 amino acids. Germline CDR1 is DFQATT and CDR2 is SNEGSKA (reference sequence). CDR3 in DNA: TGCAGTGCTAGAGATAAAAATGTGGTTGGCTACACCTTC. This gives the protein CSARDKNVVGYTF.

This clonotype was picked up a small number of times. The rearrangement joins TRBV12-3 or TRBV12-4 to TRBJ1-2; a possible D gene is TRBD1 (6 bases). The CDR3 is made up of 15 amino acids. V shed 3 bases and J shed 2 bases, with 13 bases lying between them. The CDR3: CASSFRTAANYGYTF. As DNA, the CDR3 is TGTGCCAGCAGTTTCCGGACAGCGGCAAACTATGGCTACACCTTC.

Many counts were recorded for this clonotype. V usage is TRBV28 and J usage is TRBJ1-4; no reliable D call. The CDR3 is 14 amino acids. Trimming removed 3 bases at V and 0 bases at J, with 5 bases between. Germline V CDR1 and CDR2: MDHEN, SYDVKM. CDR3 amino acids: CASSLTATNEKLFF. For the CDR3, the DNA is TGTGCCAGCAGTTTGACCGCAACTAATGAAAAACTGTTTTTT.

The chain links TRBV5-5 to TRBJ1-2; D gene uncertain. V lost 3 bases, J lost 2 bases, and 14 bases lay in between. Germline V lookup: CDR1 SGHKS, CDR2 YYEKEE (reference sequence). The CDR3 loop spans 15 amino acids. The CDR3 region has the DNA TGTGCCAGCAGCTCGATAAAAGGAGGGAACTATGGCTACACCTTC. Residues: CASSSIKGGNYGYTF. Drawing the rest from reference TRBV5-5 and TRBJ1-2, the complete variable domain is DAGVTQSPTHLIKTRGQQVTLRCSPISGHKSVSWYQQVLGQGPQFIFQYYEKEERGRGNFPDRFSARQFPNYSSELNVNALLLGDSALYLCASSSIKGGNYGYTFGSGTRLTVV.

The genes are TRBV19 and TRBJ2-7; maybe TRBD2 (5 bases). Germline V CDR1 and CDR2: LNHDA, SQIVND (reference sequence). The ends were cut back, 5 bases at V and 2 bases at J, with 13 bases in the middle. The CDR3 runs to 14 residues. The CDR3 DNA reads as TGTGCCAGTAGTCCGGGGTCGGGGACCTACGAGCAGTACTTC. Translated, it gives CASSPGSGTYEQYF.

A few counts support this clonotype. The chain uses TRBV19 and TRBJ2-2; D possibly uses TRBD1 or TRBD2 (6 bases each). This CDR3 spans 15 amino acids. Between the trimmed V and J ends, which lost 3 bases and 4 bases, there was a span of 12 bases. The germline V gene has CDR1 LNHDA and CDR2 SQIVND (reference sequence). CDR3 nucleotide sequence: TGTGCCAGTAGTATTCGGGGGCGGGTCACCGGGGAGCTGTTTTTT. Translation gives CASSIRGRVTGELFF.

V usage is TRBV29-1 and J usage is TRBJ1-1; no definite D call. CDR3 length equals 12 residues. Trimming removed 3 bases at V and 5 bases at J, with 10 bases between. Looked up from germline, CDR1 is SQVTM and CDR2 is ANQGSEA. CDR3 sequence (DNA): TGCAGCGTTGATCTTTTGGGGACTGAAGCTTTCTTT. It is translated as CSVDLLGTEAFF.

Regarding this clonotype: A read error may be the cause here, since a much bigger clone is one base away. V is TRBV12-3 or TRBV12-4 and J is TRBJ1-2; a possible D gene is TRBD1 (6 bases). The CDR3 has 16 amino acids. The CDR3 is CASTFAGGTGGYDYTF. CDR3 sequence (DNA): TGTGCCAGCACCTTTGCCGGGGGGACTGGGGGCTATGACTACACCTTC.

The chain is built from TRBV29-1 and TRBJ1-5, with D perhaps matching TRBD1 (5 bases). This CDR3 is built from 13 residues. The V end was cut by 6 bases, the J end by 1 base, with 10 bases between. Germline V gives CDR1 SQVTM, CDR2 ANQGSEA. The CDR3, as DNA: TGCAGCGTCCAGCAGGGCAGCAATCAGCCCCAGCATTTT. Translating it yields CSVQQGSNQPQHF.

This clonotype occurred a few times. This chain uses TRBV12-3 or TRBV12-4 with TRBJ2-3, with 7 bases aligning to TRBD2. The CDR3 runs to 15 residues. Unmatched junction bases numbered 2, after V lost 2 bases and J lost 0 bases. The CDR3 DNA is TGTGCCAGCAGTTTATTTAGCGGGAGCACAGATACGCAGTATTTT. It is translated as CASSLFSGSTDTQYF.

This clonotype has at least ten counts. The chain is built from TRBV11-2 and TRBJ2-5; the D gene is possibly TRBD1 (5 bases). Germline V lookup: CDR1 SGHAT, CDR2 FQNNGV. Trimming removed 0 bases at V and 4 bases at J, with 15 bases between. This CDR3 is built from 16 residues. The CDR3: CASSLDHVIQGETQYF. The DNA for the CDR3 is TGTGCCAGCAGCTTAGATCACGTAATTCAGGGAGAGACCCAGTACTTC.

In its sample, this clonotype was seen many times. CDR3 amino acids: CASSFRESLHF. CDR3 coding DNA: TGTGCCAGCAGCTTTCGGGAATCCCTCCACTTT. The rearrangement links TRBV11-2 to TRBJ1-6; no clear D. Trimming pared 3 bases from V and 14 bases from J, leaving 8 bases between. The CDR3 covers 11 residues. Germline-derived CDR1 and CDR2 are SGHAT and FQNNGV. Drawing the rest from reference TRBV11-2 and TRBJ1-6, the complete variable domain is EAGVAQSPRYKIIEKRQSVAFWCNPISGHATLYWYQQILGQGPKLLIQFQNNGVVDDSQLPKDRFSAERLKGVDSTLKIQPAKLEDSAVYLCASSFRESLHFGNGTRLTVT.

This clonotype was seen a handful of times. A much larger clone is a single base away; this may be a read error. V and J are TRBV6-1 and TRBJ1-1; no clear D. CDR3 size: 13 residues. Per the germline V gene, CDR1 is MNHNS and CDR2 is SASEGT. Trimming shortened V by 8 bases and J by 0 bases, and 10 bases separated the two germline ends. DNA for the CDR3: TGTGCCAGCGGTAGGGCCATGAACACTGAAGCTTTCTTT. Amino acids: CASGRAMNTEAFF.

About this clonotype itself: Mismatch with germline at one junction end may stem from a read error. V and J are TRBV7-9 and TRBJ2-1; 11 bases are shared with TRBD2. CDR3 size: 16 residues. From germline, CDR1 is SEHNR and CDR2 FQNEAQ (reference sequence). This CDR3 is CASSLLLAGAYDEQFF. The CDR3 DNA sequence: TGTGCCAGCAGCCTGCTACTAGCGGGAGCCTACGATGAGCAGTTCTTC.

This clonotype has a count of ten or more. The V gene is TRBV2, the J gene TRBJ1-2; D gene unclear. The CDR3 consists of 14 residues. CDR1 SNHLY and CDR2 FYNNEI come from the germline V gene. V gave up 4 bases and J gave up 2 bases, with 11 bases separating them. The CDR3 protein is CASSGEGRNYGYTF. The CDR3 region has the DNA TGTGCCAGCAGTGGTGAGGGAAGGAACTATGGCTACACCTTC.

The chain joins TRBV5-1 to TRBJ2-5, with D unclear. The CDR3 has 13 amino acids. V lost 4 bases to trimming and J lost 3 bases, with 10 bases between them. Germline CDR1 and CDR2: SGHRS and YFSETQ. CDR3 loop: CASSPSGEETQYF. DNA for the CDR3: TGCGCCAGCAGCCCCTCCGGAGAAGAGACCCAGTACTTC.

The rearrangement joins TRBV30 to TRBJ1-1; D possibly corresponds to TRBD1 (5 bases). V lost 6 bases, J lost 1 base, and 9 bases lay in between. There are 12 residues in the CDR3. The germline CDR1 and CDR2 sequences are GTSNPN and SVGIG (reference sequence). The CDR3: CACITGNTEAFF. The CDR3, as DNA: TGTGCCTGTATAACAGGGAACACTGAAGCTTTCTTT.

This clonotype was picked up many times. V gene TRBV20-1 combines with J gene TRBJ2-7; 7 nucleotides align to TRBD1. Germline V lookup: CDR1 DFQATT, CDR2 SNEGSKA (reference sequence). With V trimmed by 6 bases and J by 3 bases, 8 bases remained unmatched. This CDR3 contains 13 residues. The CDR3 DNA is TGCAGTGCCCCGGGACAGACCTTCTACGAGCAGTACTTC. This encodes CSAPGQTFYEQYF.

This clonotype was counted at least ten times. The J gene is TRBJ1-4, the V gene TRBV29-1, with D perhaps matching TRBD1 (6 bases). Trimming pared 5 bases from V and 7 bases from J, leaving 20 bases between. This CDR3 is built from 15 residues. Looked up from germline, CDR1 is SQVTM and CDR2 is ANQGSEA. The chain's CDR3 is CSVPTGGPMSEKLFF. CDR3 DNA: TGCAGCGTTCCAACGGGGGGGCCCATGAGTGAAAAACTGTTTTTT. Looking up the rest from reference TRBV29-1 and TRBJ1-4 gives the full variable domain: SAVISQKPSRDICQRGTSLTIQCQVDSQVTMMFWYRQQPGQSLTLIATANQGSEATYESGFVIDKFPISRPNLTFSTLTVSNMSPEDSSIYLCSVPTGGPMSEKLFFGSGTQLSVL.

This chain connects TRBV11-2 to TRBJ2-2, with 8 bases fitting TRBD1. Trimming cost V 4 bases and J 5 bases; bases outside gene matches: 6. The CDR3 is made up of 15 amino acids. Germline V gene lookup returns CDR1 SGHAT and CDR2 FQNNGV. The DNA of the CDR3 is TGTGCCAGCAGCTCCCGACAGGGGCTGACCGGGGAGCTGTTTTTT. Translated: CASSSRQGLTGELFF.

V and J are TRBV27 and TRBJ2-5, with D possibly matching TRBD1 (6 bases). Germline V gene lookup returns CDR1 MNHEY and CDR2 SMNVEV (reference sequence). Trimming removed 5 bases at V and 1 base at J, with 14 bases between. The CDR3 contains 15 residues. Here the CDR3 DNA reads TGTGCCAGCAGTACCAACCGACAGGTCCAAGAGACCCAGTACTTC. Protein: CASSTNRQVQETQYF.

This clonotype was seen more than once but under ten times. This rearrangement joins TRBV5-1 to TRBJ1-4; D not resolved. The CDR3 runs 16 residues. Trimming removed 4 bases from V and 2 bases from J, with 15 bases in between. The V gene's germline CDR1 is SGHRS and CDR2 YFSETQ. CDR3 in amino acids: CASSPRGGTTNEKLFF. In DNA, the CDR3 is TGCGCCAGCAGCCCTCGAGGAGGAACGACTAATGAAAAACTGTTTTTT. The full variable domain, in which reference TRBV5-1 and TRBJ1-4 provide the parts outside the CDR3, is KAGVTQTPRYLIKTRGQQVTLSCSPISGHRSVSWYQQTPGQGLQFLFEYFSETQRNKGNFPGRFSGRQFSNSRSEMNVSTLELGDSALYLCASSPRGGTTNEKLFFGSGTQLSVL.

This clonotype has at least ten counts. The chain uses TRBV11-1 and TRBJ2-7; D gene uncertain. The CDR3 covers 13 residues. CDR1 SGHAT and CDR2 FQDESV come from the germline V gene (reference sequence). The V end was cut by 1 base, the J end by 3 bases, with 7 bases between. CDR3 residues: CASSLGLFYEQYF. CDR3 sequence (DNA): TGTGCCAGCAGCTTAGGTCTCTTCTACGAGCAGTACTTC.